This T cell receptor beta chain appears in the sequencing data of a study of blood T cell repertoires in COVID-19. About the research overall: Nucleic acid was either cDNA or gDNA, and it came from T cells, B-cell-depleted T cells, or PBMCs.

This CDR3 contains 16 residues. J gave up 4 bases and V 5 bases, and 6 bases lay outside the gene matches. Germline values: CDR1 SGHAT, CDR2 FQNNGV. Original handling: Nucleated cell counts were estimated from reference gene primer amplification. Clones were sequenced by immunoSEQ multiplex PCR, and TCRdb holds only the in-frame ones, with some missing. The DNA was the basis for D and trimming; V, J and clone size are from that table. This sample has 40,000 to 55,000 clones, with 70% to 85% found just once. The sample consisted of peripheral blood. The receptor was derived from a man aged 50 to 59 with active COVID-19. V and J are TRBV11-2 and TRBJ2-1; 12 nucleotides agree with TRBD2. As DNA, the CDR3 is TGTGCCAGCAGCCGAGGACTAGCGGGGATTTACAATGAGCAGTTCTTC. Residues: CASSRGLAGIYNEQFF.